In its sample, the clone carrying this T cell receptor (beta chain) was seen many times. The data belong to a study of identical twins. Via MiXCR, TCRdb re-called the 5' RACE reads, giving one row per CDR3 protein. Of over 200,000 distinct CDR3 sequences listed, 10% are singletons. The CDR3 has 14 residues. V was cut by 4 bases and J by 4 bases, with 14 bases left in between. Per germline, CDR1 SGHRS and CDR2 YFSETQ. V gene TRBV5-1 combines with J gene TRBJ1-2, with D possibly matching TRBD1 (5 bases). What was sequenced was memory T cells sorted from blood. The receptor was derived from a man aged 50 to 59 in good health. The DNA for the CDR3 is TGCGCCAGCAGCCCCGAGGTGGGGGGCTATGGCTACACCTTC. It encodes CASSPEVGGYGYTF. The full variable domain, with the rest looked up from reference TRBV5-1 and TRBJ1-2, is KAGVTQTPRYLIKTRGQQVTLSCSPISGHRSVSWYQQTPGQGLQFLFEYFSETQRNKGNFPGRFSGRQFSNSRSEMNVSTLELGDSALYLCASSPEVGGYGYTFGSGTRLTVV.